This TCR beta chain was profiled in a study of T cells in Graves' hyperthyroidism and ophthalmopathy. Study-level background: At the time of initial diagnosis and before any treatment, peripheral blood was collected.

Trimming removed 4 bases at V and 4 bases at J, with 23 bases between. Germline V gene data show CDR1 as KGHSH and CDR2 as LQKENI. CDR3 length: 17 residues. Amplified TCR beta CDR3 regions derived from RNA transcripts. TCR CDR3 regions were first amplified by RT-PCR with HTBI primers. TCRdb re-analysed the multiplex PCR reads in MiXCR, keeping a single row per CDR3 protein. The table has about 640,000 distinct CDR3 sequences, around 21% seen once. Individuals with ophthalmopathy presented a Clinical Activity Score of at least 3, a NOSPECS grade of at least 4 and a duration under 3 months. Thyroid ultrasound and orbital computed tomography, with clinical symptoms and serum thyroxine and TRAb, informed diagnoses. Fresh 10 ml peripheral blood yielded PBMCs.

This clonotype was obtained from a man aged 25 to 45 with Graves' ophthalmopathy. Sequenced: blood. This rearrangement joins TRBV18 to TRBJ2-7, with D tentatively TRBD2 (5 bases). CDR3 coding DNA: TGTGCCAGCTCACACGGGGAACTAACGATTACAGATTACGAGCAGTACTTC. Translation gives CASSHGELTITDYEQYF.